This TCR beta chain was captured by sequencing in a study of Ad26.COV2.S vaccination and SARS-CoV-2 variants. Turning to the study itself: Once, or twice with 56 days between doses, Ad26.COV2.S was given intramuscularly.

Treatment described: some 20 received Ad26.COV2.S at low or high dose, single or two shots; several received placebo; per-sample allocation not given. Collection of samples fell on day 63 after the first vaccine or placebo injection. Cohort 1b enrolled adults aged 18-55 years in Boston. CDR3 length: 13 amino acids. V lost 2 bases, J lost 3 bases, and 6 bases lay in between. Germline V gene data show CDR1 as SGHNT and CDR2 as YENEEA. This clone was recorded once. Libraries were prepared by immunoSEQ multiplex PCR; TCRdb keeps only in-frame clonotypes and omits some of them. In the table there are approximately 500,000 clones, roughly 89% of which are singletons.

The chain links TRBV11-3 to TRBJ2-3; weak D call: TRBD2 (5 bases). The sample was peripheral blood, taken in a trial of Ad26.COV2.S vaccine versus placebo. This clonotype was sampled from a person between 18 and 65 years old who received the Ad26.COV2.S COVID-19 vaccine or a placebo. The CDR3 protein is CASSLRTTDTQYF. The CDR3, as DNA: TGTGCCAGCAGCTTACGGACTACAGATACGCAGTATTTT.